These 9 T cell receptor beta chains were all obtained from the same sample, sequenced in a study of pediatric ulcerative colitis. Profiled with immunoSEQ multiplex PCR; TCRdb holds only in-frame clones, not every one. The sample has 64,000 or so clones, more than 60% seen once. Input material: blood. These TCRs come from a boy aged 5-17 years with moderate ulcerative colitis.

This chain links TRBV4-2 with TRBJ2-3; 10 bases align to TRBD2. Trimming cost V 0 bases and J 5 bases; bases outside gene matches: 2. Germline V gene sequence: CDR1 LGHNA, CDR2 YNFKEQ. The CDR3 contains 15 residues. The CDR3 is CASSQEPSGRDTQYF. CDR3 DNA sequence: TGTGCCAGCAGCCAAGAGCCTAGCGGGAGAGATACGCAGTATTTT.

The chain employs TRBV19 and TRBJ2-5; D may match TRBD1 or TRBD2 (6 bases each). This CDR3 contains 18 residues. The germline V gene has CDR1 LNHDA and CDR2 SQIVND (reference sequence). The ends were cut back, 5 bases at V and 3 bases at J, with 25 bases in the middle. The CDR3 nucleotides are TGTGCCAGTAGTGTCCGAGGGGGAGGCAGGGCCATCGAAGAGACCCAGTACTTC. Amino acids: CASSVRGGGRAIEETQYF. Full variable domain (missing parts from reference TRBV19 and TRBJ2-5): DGGITQSPKYLFRKEGQNVTLSCEQNLNHDAMYWYRQDPGQGLRLIYYSQIVNDFQKGDIAEGYSVSREKKESFPLTVTSAQKNPTAFYLCASSVRGGGRAIEETQYFGPGTRLLVL.

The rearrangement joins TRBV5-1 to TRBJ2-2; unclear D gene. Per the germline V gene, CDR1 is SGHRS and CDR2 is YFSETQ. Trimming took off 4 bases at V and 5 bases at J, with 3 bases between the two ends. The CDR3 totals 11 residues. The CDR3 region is CASSRTGELFF. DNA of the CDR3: TGCGCCAGCAGCCGGACCGGGGAGCTGTTTTTT.

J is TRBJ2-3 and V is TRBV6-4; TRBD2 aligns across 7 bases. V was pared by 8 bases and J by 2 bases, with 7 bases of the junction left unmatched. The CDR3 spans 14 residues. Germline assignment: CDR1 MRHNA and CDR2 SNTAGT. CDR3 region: CASASGDDTDTQYF. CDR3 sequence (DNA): TGTGCCAGCGCAAGCGGGGACGACACAGATACGCAGTATTTT.

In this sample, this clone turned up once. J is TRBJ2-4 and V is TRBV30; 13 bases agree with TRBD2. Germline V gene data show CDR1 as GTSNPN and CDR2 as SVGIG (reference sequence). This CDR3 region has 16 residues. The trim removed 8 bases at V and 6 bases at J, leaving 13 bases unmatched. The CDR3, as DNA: TGTGCCGGCATATGGACTAGCGGGAGTCCGGGAAACATTCAGTACTTC. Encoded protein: CAGIWTSGSPGNIQYF.

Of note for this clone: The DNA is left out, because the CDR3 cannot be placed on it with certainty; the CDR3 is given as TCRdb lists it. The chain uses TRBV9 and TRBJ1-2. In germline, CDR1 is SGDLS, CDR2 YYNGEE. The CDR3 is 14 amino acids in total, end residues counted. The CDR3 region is CASSVGVGTGGTNF.

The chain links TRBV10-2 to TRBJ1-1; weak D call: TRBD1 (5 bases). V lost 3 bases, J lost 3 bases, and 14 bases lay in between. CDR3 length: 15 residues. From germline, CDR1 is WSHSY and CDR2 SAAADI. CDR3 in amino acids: CASSDGAAGYTEAFF. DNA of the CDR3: TGCGCCAGCAGTGACGGGGCTGCGGGGTACACTGAAGCTTTCTTT.

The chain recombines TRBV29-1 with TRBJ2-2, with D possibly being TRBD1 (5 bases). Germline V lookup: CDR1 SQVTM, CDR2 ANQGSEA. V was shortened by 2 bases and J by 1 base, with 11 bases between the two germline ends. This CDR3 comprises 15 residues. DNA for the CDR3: TGCAGCGTTGAAAGGGGTCAGGGGAACACCGGGGAGCTGTTTTTT. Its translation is CSVERGQGNTGELFF.

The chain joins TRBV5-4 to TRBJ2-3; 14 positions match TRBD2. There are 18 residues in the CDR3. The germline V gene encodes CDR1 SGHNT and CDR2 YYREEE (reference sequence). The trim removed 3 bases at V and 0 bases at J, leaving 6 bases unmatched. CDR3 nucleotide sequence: TGTGCCAGCAGCTCGGGACTAGCGGGGGCCCTTAGCACAGATACGCAGTATTTT. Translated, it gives CASSSGLAGALSTDTQYF. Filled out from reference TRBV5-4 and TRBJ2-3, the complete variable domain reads ETGVTQSPTHLIKTRGQQVTLRCSSQSGHNTVSWYQQALGQGPQFIFQYYREEENGRGNFPPRFSGLQFPNYSSELNVNALELDDSALYLCASSSGLAGALSTDTQYFGPGTRLTVL.